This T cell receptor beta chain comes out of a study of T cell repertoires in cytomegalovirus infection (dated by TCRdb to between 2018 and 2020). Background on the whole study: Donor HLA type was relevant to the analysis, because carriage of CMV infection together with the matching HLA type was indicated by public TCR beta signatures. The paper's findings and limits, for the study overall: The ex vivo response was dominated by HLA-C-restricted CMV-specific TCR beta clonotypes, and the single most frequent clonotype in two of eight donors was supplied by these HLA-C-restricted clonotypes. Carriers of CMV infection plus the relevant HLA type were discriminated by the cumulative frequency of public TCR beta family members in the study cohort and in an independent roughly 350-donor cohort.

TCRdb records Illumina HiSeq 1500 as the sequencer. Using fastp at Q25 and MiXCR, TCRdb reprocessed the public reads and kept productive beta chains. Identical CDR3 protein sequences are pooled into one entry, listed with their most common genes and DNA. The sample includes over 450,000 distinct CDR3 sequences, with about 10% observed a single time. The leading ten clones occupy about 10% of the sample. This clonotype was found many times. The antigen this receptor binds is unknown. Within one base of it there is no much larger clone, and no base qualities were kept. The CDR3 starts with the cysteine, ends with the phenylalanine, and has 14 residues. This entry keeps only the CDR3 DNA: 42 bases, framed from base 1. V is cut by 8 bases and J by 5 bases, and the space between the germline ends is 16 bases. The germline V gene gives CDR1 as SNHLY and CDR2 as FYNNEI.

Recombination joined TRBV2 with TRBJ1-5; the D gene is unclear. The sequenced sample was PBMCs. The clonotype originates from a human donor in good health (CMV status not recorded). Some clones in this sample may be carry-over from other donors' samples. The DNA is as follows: TGTGCCAGCTCCACGGGCGGTGAGGATCAGCCCCAGCATTTT. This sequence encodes CASSTGGEDQPQHF.